A single sample is the source of the 10 T cell receptor beta chains below, sequenced in a study of CD8 T cells in ankylosing spondylitis. A single record per CDR3 protein comes from TCRdb applying MiXCR to the 5' RACE reads. The repertoire holds some 200,000 distinct CDR3 sequences, about a quarter seen once, with more than 6.5% in the top ten. The specimen sequenced was blood, either unsorted or a sorted T cell fraction (not recorded which). Receptors were obtained from a male donor with ankylosing spondylitis or in good health (not recorded which).

This chain uses TRBV12-3 or TRBV12-4 with TRBJ2-7; unclear D gene. CDR3 size: 14 residues. V lost 6 bases and J lost 4, with 16 bases in between. CDR3 sequence (DNA): TGTGCCAGCAGGCACGATGGCTCGTCATACGAGCAGTACTTC. Translation: CASRHDGSSYEQYF.

This chain uses TRBV20-1 with TRBJ2-7; tentatively, D is TRBD2 (6 bases). The germline V gene has CDR1 DFQATT and CDR2 SNEGSKA (reference sequence). This CDR3 spans 12 amino acids. V lost 7 bases to trimming and J lost 4 bases, with 14 bases between them. For the CDR3, the DNA is TGCAGTGTTACCGGGAGTAGATACGAGCAGTACTTC. It is translated as CSVTGSRYEQYF.

The V gene is TRBV7-2, the J gene TRBJ2-1; D is unresolved. CDR1 and CDR2 (germline): SGHTA, FQGNSA. CDR3 length: 15 residues. Trimming stripped 5 bases from V and 3 bases from J, with 14 bases between. The CDR3 loop reads CASSPPGQIYNEQFF. For the CDR3, the DNA is TGTGCCAGCAGCCCGCCTGGCCAGATCTACAATGAGCAGTTCTTC.

This clonotype was counted at least ten times. The V call is TRBV7-3, the J call TRBJ1-1, with no clear D. V lost 3 bases, J lost 5 bases, and 19 bases lay in between. Germline CDR1 is SGHTA and CDR2 is FQGTGA. This CDR3 is 16 amino acids long. The CDR3 loop is CASSLAGGSRGTEAFF. In DNA form, the CDR3 reads TGTGCCAGCAGCTTGGCAGGAGGATCGAGAGGTACTGAAGCTTTCTTT.

This clonotype showed up just a few times. The chain recombines TRBV4-3 with TRBJ2-3, with 10 bases aligning to TRBD1. This CDR3 contains 16 residues. The germline V gene has CDR1 LGHNA and CDR2 YSLEER. The J segment lost 4 bases and the V segment lost 4 bases, leaving 8 bases of the junction unmatched. The CDR3, as DNA: TGCGCCAGCAGCCCTGGACAGGGGGGTTCCGCAGATACGCAGTATTTT. Its protein product is CASSPGQGGSADTQYF.

The chain carries TRBV7-2 and TRBJ2-3; D tentatively reads TRBD1 or TRBD2 (5 bases each). CDR3 size: 14 residues. CDR1 and CDR2 from the germline V gene are SGHTA and FQGNSA. The V and J ends lost 5 bases and 1 base respectively, with 10 bases between them. CDR3 residues: CASSRMGGTDTQYF. The DNA of the CDR3 is TGTGCCAGCAGCCGGATGGGGGGCACAGATACGCAGTATTTT.

This clonotype came up many times. The J gene is TRBJ1-1, the V gene TRBV6-1; 7 bases are a match to TRBD1. With V trimmed by 6 bases and J by 4 bases, 8 bases remained unmatched. Germline V CDR1 and CDR2: MNHNS, SASEGT. The CDR3 loop spans 14 amino acids. CDR3 amino acids: CASRTLAGGTEAFF. The CDR3 DNA sequence: TGTGCCAGCAGGACGCTAGCAGGGGGCACTGAAGCTTTCTTT.

This clonotype came up a few times. The V gene is TRBV2, the J gene TRBJ2-7; no reliable D call. The ends were cut back, 3 bases at V and 7 bases at J, with 10 bases in the middle. The CDR3 covers 12 residues. Germline loops: CDR1 SNHLY, CDR2 FYNNEI. The CDR3 is CASSEWQEEQYF. For the CDR3, the DNA is TGTGCCAGCAGTGAGTGGCAGGAGGAGCAGTACTTC.

This clonotype showed up many times. V and J are TRBV18 and TRBJ2-2; 7 bases fit TRBD2. The V gene's germline CDR1 is KGHSH and CDR2 LQKENI. The CDR3 is 16 residues long. V gave up 3 bases and J gave up 6 bases; unmatched junction bases: 10. CDR3 in amino acids: CASSPLSAGVSGELFF. The CDR3 DNA is TGTGCCAGCTCACCTCTGAGTGCGGGAGTTTCCGGGGAGCTGTTTTTT.

This clonotype has at least ten counts. The chain is built from TRBV28 and TRBJ2-3; 9 bases are shared with TRBD2. J lost 2 bases, V lost 6 bases, and 6 bases had no gene match. CDR3 size: 15 residues. Per germline, CDR1 MDHEN and CDR2 SYDVKM. For the CDR3, the DNA is TGTGCCAGCAGCATAGCGGGAGAGTACACAGATACGCAGTATTTT. It yields the protein CASSIAGEYTDTQYF.